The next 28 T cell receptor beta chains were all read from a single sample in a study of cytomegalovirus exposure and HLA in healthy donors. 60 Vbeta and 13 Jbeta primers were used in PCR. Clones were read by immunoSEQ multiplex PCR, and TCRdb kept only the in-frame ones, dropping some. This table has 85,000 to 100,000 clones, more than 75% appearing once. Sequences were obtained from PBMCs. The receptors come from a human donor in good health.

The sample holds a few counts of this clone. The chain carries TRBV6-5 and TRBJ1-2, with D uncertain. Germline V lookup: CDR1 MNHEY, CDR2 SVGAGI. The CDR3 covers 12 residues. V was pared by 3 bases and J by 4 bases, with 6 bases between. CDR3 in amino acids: CASSYRGYGYTF. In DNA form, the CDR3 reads TGTGCCAGCAGTTATCGGGGCTATGGCTACACCTTC.

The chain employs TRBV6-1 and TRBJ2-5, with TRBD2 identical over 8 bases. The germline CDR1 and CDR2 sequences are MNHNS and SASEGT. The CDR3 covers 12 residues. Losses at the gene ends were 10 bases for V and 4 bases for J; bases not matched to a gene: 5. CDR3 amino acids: CATRSGGETQYF. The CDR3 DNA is TGTGCCACCCGCAGCGGGGGAGAGACCCAGTACTTC.

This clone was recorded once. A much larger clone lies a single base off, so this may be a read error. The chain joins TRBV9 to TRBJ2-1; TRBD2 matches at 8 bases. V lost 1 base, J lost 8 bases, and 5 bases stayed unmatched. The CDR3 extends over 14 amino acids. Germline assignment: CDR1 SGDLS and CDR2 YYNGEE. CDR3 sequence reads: CASSVTSGHDEQFF. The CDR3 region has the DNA TGTGCCAGCAGCGTAACTAGCGGTCACGATGAGCAGTTCTTC. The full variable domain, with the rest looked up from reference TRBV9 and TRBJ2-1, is DSGVTQTPKHLITATGQRVTLRCSPRSGDLSVYWYQQSLDQGLQFLIQYYNGEERAKGNILERFSAQQFPDLHSELNLSSLELGDSALYFCASSVTSGHDEQFFGPGTRLTVL.

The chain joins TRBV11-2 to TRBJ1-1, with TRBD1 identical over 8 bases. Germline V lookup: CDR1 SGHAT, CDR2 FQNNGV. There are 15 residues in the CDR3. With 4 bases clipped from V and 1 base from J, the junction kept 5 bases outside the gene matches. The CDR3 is CASSSGQVTNTEAFF. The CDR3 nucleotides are TGTGCCAGCAGCTCGGGACAGGTTACGAACACTGAAGCTTTCTTT.

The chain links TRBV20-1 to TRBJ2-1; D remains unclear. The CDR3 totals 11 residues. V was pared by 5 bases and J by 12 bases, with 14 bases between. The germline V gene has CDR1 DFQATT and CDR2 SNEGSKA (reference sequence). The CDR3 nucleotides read TGCAGTGCTCTGCGCCCCGGCGGGCAGTTCTTC. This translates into CSALRPGGQFF.

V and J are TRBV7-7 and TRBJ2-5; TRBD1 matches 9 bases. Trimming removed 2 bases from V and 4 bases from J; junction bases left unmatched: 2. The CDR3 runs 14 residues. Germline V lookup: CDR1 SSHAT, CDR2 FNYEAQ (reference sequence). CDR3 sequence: CASSLRQGGETQYF. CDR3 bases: TGTGCCAGCAGCTTACGACAGGGGGGAGAGACCCAGTACTTC.

CDR3 loop: CASSRGGGNYGYTF. In nucleotides, the CDR3 is TGTGCCAGCAGCAGAGGTGGCGGGAACTATGGCTACACCTTC. V gene TRBV7-2 combines with J gene TRBJ1-2; D is uncertain. The length of the CDR3 is 14 residues. Between the trimmed V and J ends, which lost 5 bases and 2 bases, there was a span of 12 bases. Germline V lookup: CDR1 SGHTA, CDR2 FQGNSA.

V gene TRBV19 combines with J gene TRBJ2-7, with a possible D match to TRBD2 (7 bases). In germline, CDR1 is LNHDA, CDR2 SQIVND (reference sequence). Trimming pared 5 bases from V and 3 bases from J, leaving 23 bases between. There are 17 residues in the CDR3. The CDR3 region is CASSPMAGAGGYYEQYF. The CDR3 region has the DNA TGTGCCAGTAGTCCAATGGCGGGGGCCGGGGGATACTACGAGCAGTACTTC.

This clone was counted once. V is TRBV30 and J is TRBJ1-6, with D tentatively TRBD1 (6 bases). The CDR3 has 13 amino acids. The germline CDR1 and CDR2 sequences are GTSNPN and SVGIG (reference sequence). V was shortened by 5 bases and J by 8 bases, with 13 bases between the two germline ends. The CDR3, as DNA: TGTGCCTGGGCGAGGGCAGGGGATTCACCCCTCCACTTT. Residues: CAWARAGDSPLHF.

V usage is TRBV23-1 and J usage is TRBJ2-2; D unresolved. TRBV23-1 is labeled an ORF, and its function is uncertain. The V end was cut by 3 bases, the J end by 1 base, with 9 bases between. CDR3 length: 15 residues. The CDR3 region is CASSHCRQNTGELFF. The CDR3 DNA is TGCGCCAGCAGTCACTGCAGACAGAACACCGGGGAGCTGTTTTTT.

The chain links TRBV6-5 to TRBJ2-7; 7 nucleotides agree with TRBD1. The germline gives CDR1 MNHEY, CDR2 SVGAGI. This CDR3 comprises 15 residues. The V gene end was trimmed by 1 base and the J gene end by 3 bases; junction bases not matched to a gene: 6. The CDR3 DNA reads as TGTGCCAGCAGTTACTTAGGGACAGAGATCTACGAGCAGTACTTC. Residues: CASSYLGTEIYEQYF.

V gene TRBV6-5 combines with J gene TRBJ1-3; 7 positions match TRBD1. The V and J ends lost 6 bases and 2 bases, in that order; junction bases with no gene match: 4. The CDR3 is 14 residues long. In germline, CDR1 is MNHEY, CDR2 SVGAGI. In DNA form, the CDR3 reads TGTGCCAGCAGCCTCAGGGGGGCTGGAAACACCATATATTTT. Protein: CASSLRGAGNTIYF.

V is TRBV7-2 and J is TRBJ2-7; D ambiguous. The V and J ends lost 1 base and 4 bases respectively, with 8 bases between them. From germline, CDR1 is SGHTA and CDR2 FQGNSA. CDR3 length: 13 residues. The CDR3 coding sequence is TGTGCCAGCAGCTTAGTGCGGAATTACGAGCAGTACTTC. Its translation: CASSLVRNYEQYF.

In DNA form, the CDR3 reads TGTGCCACCAGCAGAGTCAGGGGGCGAGGGGAGACCCAGTACTTC. The encoded protein is CATSRVRGRGETQYF. V gene TRBV15 combines with J gene TRBJ2-5, with 8 bases identical to TRBD1. Germline V gene data show CDR1 as LNHNV and CDR2 as YYDKDF (reference sequence). The CDR3 has 15 amino acids. Germline trimming cut 1 base from V and 5 bases from J; bases unmatched to any gene: 6.

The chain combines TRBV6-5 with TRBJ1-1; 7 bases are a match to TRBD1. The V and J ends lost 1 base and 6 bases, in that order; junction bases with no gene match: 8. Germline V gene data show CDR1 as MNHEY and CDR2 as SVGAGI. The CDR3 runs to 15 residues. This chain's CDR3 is CASSYWGRGSSEAFF. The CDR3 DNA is TGTGCCAGCAGTTACTGGGGCAGGGGGAGCTCTGAAGCTTTCTTT.

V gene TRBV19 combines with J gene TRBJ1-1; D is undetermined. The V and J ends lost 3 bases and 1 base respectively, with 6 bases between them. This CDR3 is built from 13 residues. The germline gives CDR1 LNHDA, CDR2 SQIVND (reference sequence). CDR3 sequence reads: CASSIRRNTEAFF. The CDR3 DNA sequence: TGTGCCAGTAGTATTAGGAGGAACACTGAAGCTTTCTTT.

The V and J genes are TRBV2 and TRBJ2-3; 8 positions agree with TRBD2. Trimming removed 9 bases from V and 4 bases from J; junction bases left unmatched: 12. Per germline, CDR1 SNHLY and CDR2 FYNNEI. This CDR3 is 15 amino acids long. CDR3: CASGPGLVVSDTQYF. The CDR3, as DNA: TGTGCCAGTGGCCCGGGACTAGTAGTTTCAGATACGCAGTATTTT.

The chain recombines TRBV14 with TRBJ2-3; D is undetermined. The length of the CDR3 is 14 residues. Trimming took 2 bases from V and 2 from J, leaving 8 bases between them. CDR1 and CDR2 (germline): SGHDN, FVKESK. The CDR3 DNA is TGTGCCAGCAGCCAACGCGGATACACAGATACGCAGTATTTT. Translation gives CASSQRGYTDTQYF.

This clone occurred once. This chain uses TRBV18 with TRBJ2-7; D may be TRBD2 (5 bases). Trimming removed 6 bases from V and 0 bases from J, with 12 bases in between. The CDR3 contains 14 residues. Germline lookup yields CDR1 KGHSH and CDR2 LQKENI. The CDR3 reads CASSPIGSSYEQYF. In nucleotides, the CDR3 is TGTGCCAGCTCTCCGATAGGGAGCTCCTACGAGCAGTACTTC. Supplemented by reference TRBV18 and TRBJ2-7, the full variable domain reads NAGVMQNPRHLVRRRGQEARLRCSPMKGHSHVYWYRQLPEEGLKFMVYLQKENIIDESGMPKERFSAEFPKEGPSILRIQQVVRGDSAAYFCASSPIGSSYEQYFGPGTRLTVT.

For the CDR3, the DNA is TGTGCCAGCAGTGAAGTCGGTAGACTCAACGAGCAGTACTTC. Its translation: CASSEVGRLNEQYF. The chain employs TRBV25-1 and TRBJ2-7; D remains unclear. CDR3 length: 14 residues. Trimming left V 2 bases short and J 5 bases short, with 13 bases between. Germline V gene data show CDR1 as MGHDK and CDR2 as SYGVNS.

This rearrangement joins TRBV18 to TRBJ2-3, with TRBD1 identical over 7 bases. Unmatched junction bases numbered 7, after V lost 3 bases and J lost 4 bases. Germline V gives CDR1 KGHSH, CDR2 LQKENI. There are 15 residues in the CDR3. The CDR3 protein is CASSPETGFPDTQYF. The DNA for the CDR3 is TGTGCCAGCTCACCGGAGACAGGGTTCCCAGATACGCAGTATTTT.

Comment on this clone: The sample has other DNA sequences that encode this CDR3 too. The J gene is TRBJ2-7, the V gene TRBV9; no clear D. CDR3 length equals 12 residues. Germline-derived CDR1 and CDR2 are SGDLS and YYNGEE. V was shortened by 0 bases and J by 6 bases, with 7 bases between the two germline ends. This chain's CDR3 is CASSVGGSEQYF. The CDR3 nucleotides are TGTGCCAGCAGCGTAGGAGGTTCCGAGCAGTACTTC.

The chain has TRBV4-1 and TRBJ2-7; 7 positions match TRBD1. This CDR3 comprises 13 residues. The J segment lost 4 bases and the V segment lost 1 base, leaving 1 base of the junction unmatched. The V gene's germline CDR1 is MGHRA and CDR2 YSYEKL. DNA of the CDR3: TGCGCCAGCAGCCAAGCCAGGGGGTACGAGCAGTACTTC. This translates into CASSQARGYEQYF.

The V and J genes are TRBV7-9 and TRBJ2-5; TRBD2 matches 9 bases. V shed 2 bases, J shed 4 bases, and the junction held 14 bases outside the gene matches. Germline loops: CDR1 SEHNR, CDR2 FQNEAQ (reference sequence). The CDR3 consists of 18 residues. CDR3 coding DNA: TGTGCCAGCAGCTTACCCCTCTCGGCGGGAGGGCTCGTAGAGACCCAGTACTTC. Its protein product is CASSLPLSAGGLVETQYF.

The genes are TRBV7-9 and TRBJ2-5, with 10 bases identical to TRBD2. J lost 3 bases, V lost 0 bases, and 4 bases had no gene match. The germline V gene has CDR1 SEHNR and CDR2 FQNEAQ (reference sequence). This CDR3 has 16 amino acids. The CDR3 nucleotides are TGTGCCAGCAGCTTAGCGAGTCTAGCGGGAGAAGAGACCCAGTACTTC. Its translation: CASSLASLAGEETQYF.

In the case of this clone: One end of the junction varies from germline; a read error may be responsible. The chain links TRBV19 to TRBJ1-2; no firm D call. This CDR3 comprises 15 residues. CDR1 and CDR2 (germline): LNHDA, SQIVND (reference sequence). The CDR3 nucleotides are TGTGCCAGTAGTCCATCCCCAATGGGTAACTATGGTTACACCTTC. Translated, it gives CASSPSPMGNYGYTF.

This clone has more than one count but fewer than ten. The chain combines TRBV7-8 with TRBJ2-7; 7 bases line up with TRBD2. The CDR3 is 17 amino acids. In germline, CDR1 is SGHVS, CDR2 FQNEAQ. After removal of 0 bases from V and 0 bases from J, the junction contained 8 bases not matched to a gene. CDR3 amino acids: CASSLARASGSSYEQYF. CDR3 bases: TGTGCCAGCAGCTTAGCGCGGGCTAGCGGTAGCTCCTACGAGCAGTACTTC.

The CDR3 spells CASSGPRTITTDTQYF. DNA for the CDR3: TGTGCCAGCAGTGGGCCGAGGACTATCACCACAGATACGCAGTATTTT. The chain couples TRBV2 to TRBJ2-3; D might be TRBD2 (6 bases). V lost 4 bases, J lost 2 bases, and 16 bases lay in between. This CDR3 comprises 16 residues. From germline, CDR1 is SNHLY and CDR2 FYNNEI. Combining the CDR3 with reference TRBV2 and TRBJ2-3 gives the whole variable domain EPEVTQTPSHQVTQMGQEVILRCVPISNHLYFYWYRQILGQKVEFLVSFYNNEISEKSEIFDDQFSVERPDGSNFTLKIRSTKLEDSAMYFCASSGPRTITTDTQYFGPGTRLTVL.